A single sample gave rise to the 2 T cell receptor beta chains below, sequenced in a study of control samples from healthy donors and cancer patients (dated by TCRdb to the early 2020s). The library was built by means of the immunoSEQ multiplex PCR assay. Here the immuneACCESS table is served through TCRdb, limited to in-frame sequences with V and J called. Missing clones are a known gap in these copies; in checked studies unresolved V genes cover under half, and the rest lacks a known reason. The sample contains 95,000 to 130,000 clones, 88% of them found a single time. The ten largest make up about 2.1% of the sample. Material for sequencing was blood. These receptors were collected from a woman in her 70s in good health.

The chain has TRBV18 and TRBJ2-7, with D maybe TRBD2 (6 bases). The CDR3 has 15 residues. Trimming shortened V by 3 bases and J by 3 bases, and 15 bases separated the two germline ends. Per the germline V gene, CDR1 is KGHSH and CDR2 is LQKENI. CDR3 residues: CASSPRQGGFYEQYF. The CDR3, as DNA: TGTGCCAGCTCACCTCGGCAGGGAGGTTTCTACGAGCAGTACTTC.

The chain combines TRBV19 with TRBJ2-7, with 9 bases identical to TRBD2. V lost 5 bases to trimming and J lost 1 base; unmatched junction nucleotides: 6. Germline-derived CDR1 and CDR2 are LNHDA and SQIVND (reference sequence). The CDR3 extends over 15 amino acids. For the CDR3, the DNA is TGTGCCAGTAGTTCTAGCGGGGCTAAATCCTACGAGCAGTACTTC. The encoded protein is CASSSSGAKSYEQYF.